This T cell receptor beta chain derives from a study of shared clonotypes between healthy human individuals. Generated by immunoSEQ multiplex PCR, the TCRdb table keeps only in-frame clones and is missing some. The data contain under 2,500,000 clones, approximately 94% of them seen just once; the ten biggest clones take up 0.1% to 0.15%. Researchers partitioned CD4+ cells into CD45RA+ naive and CD45RA-negative memory subsets. V shed 8 bases and J 4 bases; nucleotides not matched to a gene: 5. The germline CDR1 and CDR2 sequences are LNHDA and SQIVND (reference sequence). The length of the CDR3 is 13 residues.

The chain uses TRBV19 and TRBJ1-5; 7 bases align to TRBD1. The sequence derives from a man between 18 and 29 years old in good health. The sample taken for sequencing was naive CD4+ T cells sorted from blood. The subset denotes: CD45RA+ positively selected. CDR3 loop: CASADRRNQPQHF. CDR3 nucleotide sequence: TGTGCCAGTGCGGACAGGAGGAATCAGCCCCAGCATTTT.